This T cell receptor beta chain was found in a study of blood T cell repertoires in COVID-19. Germline lookup yields CDR1 SGDLS and CDR2 YYNGEE. Losses at the gene ends were 4 bases for V and 1 base for J; bases not matched to a gene: 7. The CDR3 length is 15 residues. The table came from immunoSEQ multiplex PCR; TCRdb's copy has only in-frame clones and leaves some out. Here the sample spans about 270,000 clones, about 87% being singletons. Sequencing input: PBMCs or T cells enriched from blood (not recorded which). This clonotype was sampled from a woman between 50 and 59 years old who had recovered from COVID-19. The V gene is TRBV9, the J gene TRBJ2-5, with 7 nucleotides matching TRBD1. CDR3 residues: CASSSGQTPQETQYF. CDR3 DNA sequence: TGTGCCAGCAGCTCGGGACAGACCCCCCAAGAGACCCAGTACTTC.